This is a list of T cell receptor beta chains from one sample in a study of shared clonotypes between healthy human individuals. Sequenced by immunoSEQ multiplex PCR; TCRdb stores in-frame clones only, minus some. The profile shows 800,000 to 950,000 clones, roughly 96% of them singletons. Sequenced material: naive CD8+ T cells sorted from blood. The receptor source for this set is a man aged 30 to 45 in good health. Each CDR3 is given with its conserved first and last residue. A D gene is named only where the DNA matches it firmly. Clone sizes are given selectively: once, few, many, or a class where the clone is expanded.

clone_size	j_call	d_call	v_call	cdr3_aa	cdr3_nt
NA	TRBJ2-7	TRBD2	TRBV11-2	CASTRTSGGDFVEQYF	TGTGCCAGCACCCGGACTAGCGGAGGAGACTTTGTCGAGCAGTACTTC
NA	TRBJ1-2	TRBD1	TRBV29-1	CSDDDGQGMGYTF	TGCAGCGACGACGACGGACAGGGTATGGGCTACACCTTC
NA	TRBJ2-4	NA	TRBV4-1	CASSQRAPGDLAKNIQYF	TGCGCCAGCAGCCAAAGGGCGCCGGGGGATCTAGCCAAAAACATTCAGTACTTC
NA	TRBJ1-2	NA	TRBV27	CASSLGVSWGYTF	TGTGCCAGCAGTTTGGGTGTGTCGTGGGGCTACACCTTC
NA	TRBJ2-1	TRBD2	TRBV4-3	CASSQDQREAYNEQFF	TGCGCCAGCAGCCAAGATCAGCGGGAGGCCTACAATGAGCAGTTCTTC
NA	TRBJ1-3	NA	TRBV7-9	CASTPSVASSGNTIYF	TGTGCCAGCACCCCATCGGTCGCGTCCTCTGGAAACACCATATATTTT
NA	TRBJ2-7	TRBD2	TRBV5-1	CASSLGVAGGYEQYF	TGCGCCAGCAGCTTGGGGGTAGCGGGAGGCTACGAGCAGTACTTC
NA	TRBJ2-5	NA	TRBV27	CASREVREQETQYF	TGTGCCAGCAGAGAGGTACGGGAACAAGAGACCCAGTACTTC
NA	TRBJ2-5	TRBD2	TRBV5-1	CASSLKLAGVQKTQYF	TGCGCCAGCAGCTTGAAACTAGCGGGAGTCCAAAAGACCCAGTACTTC
NA	TRBJ2-5	TRBD2	TRBV30	CAWSVQGGSETQYF	TGTGCCTGGAGTGTACAAGGCGGGAGTGAGACCCAGTACTTC
NA	TRBJ2-3	TRBD2	TRBV28	CASSSASLAGGPDTQYF	TGTGCCAGCAGTTCGGCTTCCCTAGCGGGAGGGCCGGATACGCAGTATTTT
NA	TRBJ2-1	NA	TRBV30	CAWSAGYNEQFF	TGTGCCTGGAGTGCAGGGTACAATGAGCAGTTCTTC
NA	TRBJ2-5	TRBD2	TRBV9	CASSGLAGRKETQYF	TGTGCCAGCAGCGGACTAGCGGGGCGAAAAGAGACCCAGTACTTC
NA	TRBJ1-6	NA	TRBV7-3	CAIKGGSSPLHF	TGTGCCATCAAAGGGGGAAGCTCACCCCTCCACTTT
NA	TRBJ2-5	TRBD2	TRBV11-1	CASTYGGSQETQYF	TGTGCCAGCACCTACGGGGGGTCCCAAGAGACCCAGTACTTC
NA	TRBJ2-3	TRBD2	TRBV19	CASSVGTSGDSTDTQYF	TGTGCCAGTAGTGTCGGGACTAGCGGGGATAGCACAGATACGCAGTATTTT
NA	TRBJ2-2	NA	TRBV10-3	CAIGQTPNTGELFF	TGTGCCATCGGGCAAACACCGAACACCGGGGAGCTGTTTTTT
NA	TRBJ2-1	TRBD2	TRBV7-8	CASSGLAGSTYNEQFF	TGTGCCAGCAGCGGACTAGCGGGATCTACCTACAATGAGCAGTTCTTC
NA	TRBJ1-1	NA	TRBV19	CASPNHGGTEAFF	TGTGCCAGTCCCAACCACGGTGGCACTGAAGCTTTCTTT
once	TRBJ2-2	NA	TRBV9	CASSVQGHTGELFF	TGTGCCAGCAGCGTACAGGGGCACACCGGGGAGCTGTTTTTT